This T cell receptor beta chain was profiled in a study of shared clonotypes between healthy human individuals (dated by TCRdb to between 2020 and 2021). About the study as a whole: The cohort comprised two women and a few men aged 18 to 49 years. For each donor, CD4 naive and CD4 memory were each run on three plates, CD8 naive on two plates, and CD8 memory on one plate. The study deeply sequenced blood TCR repertoires of roughly five healthy adults to estimate repertoire size and the extent of clonotype sharing between individuals. Different laboratories and diverse techniques were used to prepare libraries and sequence TCR repertoires, to increase sequencing depth and limit assay-specific biases. Per donor, leukapheresis produced somewhere between about 0.8 and 9.5 billion PBMCs.

TCR CDR3 regions were amplified from genomic DNA by multiplex PCR using the deep immunoSEQ assay. Extracted genomic DNA from each cell subset was distributed evenly across all wells of several immunoSEQ 96-well plates, and each plate was treated as a replicate. For sorted subsets, about 220 ng of genomic DNA, equivalent to 25,000 to 35,000 T cell genomes, went into each replicate PCR. Purified libraries were quantified with a Qubit 3.0 fluorometer, sized on a Bioanalyzer 2100, and re-quantified with the KAPA Library Quantification kit. A separate single-read 150-cycle Illumina NextSeq 550 flow cell was used to sequence each immunoSEQ 96-well plate. In the authors' own workflow: The immunoSEQ output contained only junctional sequences without quality scores, so filtering could not match that applied to full-length reads. To assign V/J genes and CDR3, sequences were annotated against IMGT germline references using PyIR, a Python wrapper for IgBLAST v1.9. Any read was removed if the V/J assignment was weak (E-value above 1e-6), the CDR3 was missing, or the read contained stop codons, out-of-frame junctions, or ambiguous translated residues. V3J clonotypes were defined by identical inferred V gene, J gene, and CDR3 amino acid sequence. To compute the percentage overlap between repertoires, the number of shared unique clonotypes was divided by the size of the smaller repertoire. Richness of each repertoire was evaluated using RTK rarefaction, the Chao1 estimator, and Recon v2.1 estimates of unobserved clonotypes. For all TCRbeta clonotypes obtained by the gDNA method from a few donors, generation probabilities were computed with OLGA. TCRdb limited this immuneACCESS table to in-frame rearrangements with V and J called. A share of clones is missing; checked studies link under half to unresolved V genes, and the rest is unexplained. V, J and clone size were drawn from that table, and D and trimming were deduced from the DNA. This sample gives some 2 million clones in total; less than 95% of them show up just once. The ten largest account for 1% to 1.3% of the sample.

CDR1 and CDR2 are read off the germline V gene (reference sequence) as SGHKS and YYEKEE. The CDR3, from cysteine to phenylalanine, totals 15 residues. Only CDR3 DNA remains: 45 bases, in frame from the first base. Between the V and J ends, shortened by 0 bases and 3 bases respectively, the junction contains 12 bases. CD8 naive samples were obtained by positive selection for CCR7 among CD45RO-negative cells, yielding a CD45RA+CCR7+ population from which TemRA cells were excluded. Donors were healthy HIV-negative adults with no recently reported acute infections or vaccinations. Every donor was a Caucasian adult residing in Nashville, Tennessee, USA. After blood collection by leukapheresis, PBMCs were isolated using Ficoll-Histopaque density gradient centrifugation and then cryopreserved in the vapor phase of liquid nitrogen. Purity and quantity of every magnetically sorted T cell population were checked by analytical flow cytometry. Genomic DNA was isolated from each sorted fraction and quantified by UV absorbance on a Nanodrop 2000c.

Overall study results and their limits: Pairwise subsampling led to the expectation that sequencing depth would affect the degree of clonotype sharing among donors. Sampling was restricted to blood, and TCR repertoires in tissues likely differ from the TCR repertoires found in blood. Clonotypes shared by all four sorted-subset donors showed higher generation probabilities than non-shared clonotypes. Across a few donors, approximately 4.6% of naive CD4, 3% to 3.5% of naive CD8, roughly 2.3% of memory CD4, and approximately 0.4% of memory CD8 clonotypes were shared. The small number of donors limited the genetic and exposure-history diversity represented. Estimated clonotype richness was generally larger for naive than for memory subsets. Even with the large sequencing depth, rarefaction of the sorted-subset datasets indicated that sequencing was incomplete.

In its sample, this clone was seen once. Its antigen has not been determined. Base quality data are lacking; no much larger clone is found one base away. The sequenced sample was naive CD8+ T cells sorted from blood. What the cell subset or site label conveys for this sample: CD45RA+CCR7+. Rearrangement joined TRBV5-5 to TRBJ1-2; the D segment could be TRBD1, given 5 matching bases. This clonotype was sampled from a man younger than 35 in good health. In nucleotide form, the sequence is TGTGCCAGCAGCTTGGCGCAGGGCATCGACTATGGCTACACCTTC. This gives the protein CASSLAQGIDYGYTF.